This entry lists 19 T cell receptor beta chains sequenced from one sample in a study of metastatic and nonmetastatic thyroid tumors. Thyroid surgery was performed in patients who had received no treatment beforehand. TCRdb re-analyzed the PCR reads using MiXCR. This table has fewer than 25,000 clones, 18% appearing once. Input material: adjacent normal tissue. These receptors were collected from a male donor with papillary thyroid cancer or a benign thyroid nodule (not recorded which). Some clones in this sample may be carry-over from other donors' samples.

In its sample, this clone was seen a few times. The chain links TRBV2 to TRBJ2-3, with D tentatively TRBD2 (6 bases). Trimming removed 6 bases from V and 0 bases from J, with 10 bases in between. The CDR3 length is 14 residues. The V gene's germline CDR1 is SNHLY and CDR2 FYNNEI. The chain's CDR3 is CASSGSGSTDTQYF. The CDR3 region has the DNA TGTGCCAGCAGCGGTAGCGGTAGCACAGATACGCAGTATTTT. Full variable domain (missing parts from reference TRBV2 and TRBJ2-3): EPEVTQTPSHQVTQMGQEVILRCVPISNHLYFYWYRQILGQKVEFLVSFYNNEISEKSEIFDDQFSVERPDGSNFTLKIRSTKLEDSAMYFCASSGSGSTDTQYFGPGTRLTVL.

This clone has a count of ten or more. CDR3 in amino acids: CASSLVKGDYGYTF. CDR3 nucleotide sequence: TGTGCCAGCAGCTTAGTCAAGGGGGACTATGGCTACACCTTC. The J gene is TRBJ1-2, the V gene TRBV7-9; a weak D match, TRBD1 (6 bases). Germline values: CDR1 SEHNR, CDR2 FQNEAQ (reference sequence). V dropped 1 base and J dropped 3 bases, with 9 bases sitting between them. This CDR3 has 14 residues. The entire variable domain, with the rest obtained from reference TRBV7-9 and TRBJ1-2, is as follows: DTGVSQNPRHKITKRGQNVTFRCDPISEHNRLYWYRQTLGQGPEFLTYFQNEAQLEKSRLLSDRFSAERPKGSFSTLEIQRTEQGDSAMYLCASSLVKGDYGYTFGSGTRLTVV.

Comment on this clone: Mismatch with germline at one junction end may stem from a read error. The V and J genes are TRBV2 and TRBJ2-5, with D possibly matching TRBD2 (5 bases). Germline CDR1 is SNHLY and CDR2 is FYNNEI. This CDR3 region has 12 residues. CDR3 bases: TGTGCCAGCGGGAGTAGAGAGGAGACACAGTACTTC. Translated, it gives CASGSREETQYF.

This clone was detected ten times or more. The chain carries TRBV7-8 and TRBJ1-4; possibly TRBD1 for D (6 bases). CDR1 is SGHVS, CDR2 FQNEAQ, per germline. Trimming cost V 1 base and J 8 bases, with 14 bases left between them. The length of the CDR3 is 15 residues. The CDR3 bases are TGTGCCAGCAGCTTAGTTCAGGACAGCCGGGAAAAACTGTTTTTT. Protein: CASSLVQDSREKLFF.

Ten or more counts support this clone. The chain couples TRBV7-2 to TRBJ2-5; 10 nucleotides agree with TRBD1. Germline V gives CDR1 SGHTA, CDR2 FQGNSA. Trimming at V came to 2 bases and at J to 5 bases, leaving 8 bases not matched to a gene. CDR3 length: 16 amino acids. The DNA of the CDR3 is TGTGCCAGCAGCTTACCGGACAGGGGGGCGGTGGAGACCCAGTACTTC. It specifies CASSLPDRGAVETQYF.

This clone is labeled medium-sized (0.01 to 0.1%). DNA of the CDR3: TGTGCCTGGAGCGTTGGGGACAGGGCCTACGAGCAGTACGTC. Its translation: CAWSVGDRAYEQYV. V usage is TRBV30 and J usage is TRBJ2-7, with TRBD1 matching 9 bases. This CDR3 has 14 amino acids. The germline V gene has CDR1 GTSNPN and CDR2 SVGIG (reference sequence). The ends lost 3 bases at V and 2 bases at J; junction bases unmatched: 5.

This clone has a count of ten or more. V gene TRBV5-4 combines with J gene TRBJ1-4, with D uncertain. Germline CDR1 SGHNT, CDR2 YYREEE (reference sequence). This CDR3 comprises 14 residues. Trimming stripped 0 bases from V and 2 bases from J, with 5 bases between. The CDR3, as DNA: TGTGCCAGCAGCTTGGCCGGGACTAATGAAAAACTGTTTTTT. This encodes CASSLAGTNEKLFF.

This clone was recorded a few times. The V gene is TRBV12-3 or TRBV12-4, the J gene TRBJ2-7; the match to TRBD1 covers 7 bases. The V segment lost 1 base and the J segment 5 bases; nucleotides outside the gene matches: 8. The CDR3 loop spans 15 amino acids. The CDR3 nucleotides read TGTGCCAGCAGTTTAGGACAGGGCAGCCCCAACGAGCAGTACGTC. Translating it yields CASSLGQGSPNEQYV.

This clone was counted ten times or more. This chain links TRBV3-1 with TRBJ2-2, with 7 positions matching TRBD2. The CDR3 is made up of 14 amino acids. Per germline, CDR1 LGHDT and CDR2 YNNKEL (reference sequence). The V segment lost 6 bases and the J segment 5 bases; nucleotides outside the gene matches: 6. CDR3 sequence: CASRSRERTGELFF. DNA for the CDR3: TGTGCCAGCAGGTCGCGGGAGCGGACCGGGGAGCTGTTTTTT.

This clone has a handful of counts. The CDR3 does not close with the conserved phenylalanine or tryptophan, likely indicating a read error. V usage is TRBV7-3 and J usage is TRBJ1-2; D call uncertain. V was clipped by 6 bases and J by 0 bases, with 14 bases between them. This CDR3 has 15 residues. Germline CDR1 is SGHTA and CDR2 is FQGTGA. CDR3 coding DNA: TGTGCCAGCAGTCCCTCCCGGGATTCTAACTATGGCTACACCCTC. It translates to CASSPSRDSNYGYTL.

On this clone itself: One end of the junction fails to match germline, which may point to a read error. The rearrangement links TRBV10-3 to TRBJ1-1; TRBD1 agrees at 8 bases. The CDR3 loop spans 13 amino acids. Germline loops: CDR1 ENHRY, CDR2 SYGVKD. CDR3 sequence reads: CVIRTGLNTEAFF. CDR3 DNA sequence: TGTGTCATCAGGACAGGGTTGAACACTGAAGCTTTCTTT.

In regard to this clone: A much larger clone sits a single nucleotide away, making a read error possible. The chain combines TRBV5-1 with TRBJ2-2; TRBD2 is a possible D gene (6 bases). Germline loops: CDR1 SGHRS, CDR2 YFSETQ. This CDR3 region has 15 residues. DNA for the CDR3: TGCACCGGCTCTACGGGGGACCTCAACACCGGGGAGCTGTTTTTT. Protein product: CTGSTGDLNTGELFF. Filled out from reference TRBV5-1 and TRBJ2-2, the complete variable domain reads KAGVTQTPRYLIKTRGQQVTLSCSPISGHRSVSWYQQTPGQGLQFLFEYFSETQRNKGNFPGRFSGRQFSNSRSEMNVSTLELGDSALYLCTGSTGDLNTGELFFGEGSRLTVL.

This clone showed up just once. The CDR3, as DNA: TGCAGTGCTAGAGATAGGCAGGGAGGCGGTCAGCCCCAGCATTTT. Translating it yields CSARDRQGGGQPQHF. V is TRBV20-1 and J is TRBJ1-5; maybe TRBD1 (5 bases). Looked up from germline, CDR1 is DFQATT and CDR2 is SNEGSKA (reference sequence). CDR3 length: 15 amino acids. The ends were cut back, 0 bases at V and 6 bases at J, with 15 bases in the middle.

This clone was observed at least ten times. This chain links TRBV18 with TRBJ1-1; 7 bases fit TRBD1. The CDR3 runs to 13 residues. The V and J ends lost 8 bases and 1 base, in that order; junction bases with no gene match: 4. Looked up from germline, CDR1 is KGHSH and CDR2 is LQKENI. CDR3 in amino acids: CASQTGPNTEAFF. The CDR3, as DNA: TGTGCCAGCCAGACAGGGCCGAACACTGAAGCTTTCTTT.

This clone was detected many times. Within the sample, other DNA sequences also encode this same CDR3. The V and J genes are TRBV20-1 and TRBJ2-5; D is possibly TRBD1 (5 bases). Germline values: CDR1 DFQATT, CDR2 SNEGSKA (reference sequence). Trimming removed 0 bases from V and 0 bases from J, with 14 bases in between. The CDR3 totals 16 residues. The CDR3 reads CSARDPSDSYQETQYF. The DNA of the CDR3 is TGCAGTGCTAGAGATCCCTCCGACAGCTACCAAGAGACCCAGTACTTC.

This clone counts as medium-sized (0.01 to 0.1%). Additional DNA sequences in this sample encode the identical CDR3. The chain joins TRBV24-1 to TRBJ2-1; 9 bases are a match to TRBD2. This CDR3 is built from 16 residues. The germline V gene encodes CDR1 KGHDR and CDR2 SFDVKD. V trimming: 3 bases; J trimming: 4 bases; junction bases outside the gene matches: 6. CDR3 sequence reads: CATSDSSGREYNEQFF. CDR3 nucleotides: TGTGCCACCAGTGATAGTAGCGGGAGAGAGTACAATGAGCAGTTCTTC.

The table lists this clone with many counts. The J gene is TRBJ2-3, the V gene TRBV28; unclear D gene. CDR1 is MDHEN, CDR2 SYDVKM, per germline. There are 11 residues in the CDR3. V dropped 6 bases and J dropped 2 bases, with 3 bases sitting between them. The CDR3 is CASRVTDTQYF. For the CDR3, the DNA is TGTGCCAGCAGAGTCACAGATACGCAGTATTTT. Filled out from reference TRBV28 and TRBJ2-3, the complete variable domain reads DVKVTQSSRYLVKRTGEKVFLECVQDMDHENMFWYRQDPGLGLRLIYFSYDVKMKEKGDIPEGYSVSREKKERFSLILESASTNQTSMYLCASRVTDTQYFGPGTRLTVL.

In its sample, this clone is medium-sized. The rearrangement links TRBV6-1 to TRBJ1-2; TRBD1 matches 8 bases. The CDR3 has 15 residues. Per the germline V gene, CDR1 is MNHNS and CDR2 is SASEGT. J was trimmed by 8 bases and V by 7 bases; bases with no gene match: 15. This CDR3 is CASTPLLKTGEGYTF. CDR3 coding DNA: TGTGCCAGCACCCCACTTCTAAAGACAGGGGAAGGCTACACCTTC.

The chain joins TRBV9 to TRBJ2-2; a weak D match, TRBD2 (6 bases). Germline CDR1 SGDLS, CDR2 YYNGEE. V lost 7 bases to trimming and J lost 6 bases, with 13 bases between them. The CDR3 has 13 amino acids. CDR3 sequence reads: CASALAASGELFF. The CDR3 bases are TGTGCCAGCGCACTAGCTGCCTCCGGGGAGCTGTTTTTT. The entire variable domain, with the rest obtained from reference TRBV9 and TRBJ2-2, is as follows: DSGVTQTPKHLITATGQRVTLRCSPRSGDLSVYWYQQSLDQGLQFLIQYYNGEERAKGNILERFSAQQFPDLHSELNLSSLELGDSALYFCASALAASGELFFGEGSRLTVL.